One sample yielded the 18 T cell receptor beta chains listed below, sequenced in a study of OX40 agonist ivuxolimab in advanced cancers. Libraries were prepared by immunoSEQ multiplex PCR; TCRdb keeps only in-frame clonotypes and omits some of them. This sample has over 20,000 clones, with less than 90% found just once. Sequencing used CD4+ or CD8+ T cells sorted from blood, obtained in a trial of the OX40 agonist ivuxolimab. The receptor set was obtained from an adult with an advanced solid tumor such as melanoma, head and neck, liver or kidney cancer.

The CDR3 reads CASSYPPPADKETQYF. CDR3 bases: TGTGCCAGCAGTTACCCCCCCCCAGCGGACAAAGAGACCCAGTACTTC. The rearrangement joins TRBV6-6 to TRBJ2-5; D might be TRBD1 or TRBD2, each matching 5 bases. The V end lost 2 bases, the J end lost 3 bases, and 16 bases lay between the germline ends. This CDR3 is 16 amino acids long. Germline V gene data show CDR1 as MNHNY and CDR2 as SVGAGI (reference sequence).

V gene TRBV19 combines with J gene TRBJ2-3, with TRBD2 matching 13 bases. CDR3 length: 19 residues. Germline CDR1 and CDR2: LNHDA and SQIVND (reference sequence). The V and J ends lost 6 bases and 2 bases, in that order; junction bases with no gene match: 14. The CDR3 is CASSPGGLAGNLITDTQYF. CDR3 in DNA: TGTGCCAGTAGCCCCGGGGGACTAGCGGGGAACCTTATCACAGATACGCAGTATTTT.

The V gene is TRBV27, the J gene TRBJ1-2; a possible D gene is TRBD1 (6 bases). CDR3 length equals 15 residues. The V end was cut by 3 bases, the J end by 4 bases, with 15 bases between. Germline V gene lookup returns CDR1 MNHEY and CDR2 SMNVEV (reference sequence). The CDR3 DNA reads TGTGCCAGCAGTTTCGGGGGCACCCGCACCTATGGCTACACCTTC. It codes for CASSFGGTRTYGYTF.

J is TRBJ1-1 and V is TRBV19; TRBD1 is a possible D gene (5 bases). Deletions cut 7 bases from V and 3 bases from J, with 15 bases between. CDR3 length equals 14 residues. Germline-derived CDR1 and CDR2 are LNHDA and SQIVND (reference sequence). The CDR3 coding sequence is TGTGCCAGTACCCAAGCGGGGGGTCACACTGAAGCTTTCTTT. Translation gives CASTQAGGHTEAFF.

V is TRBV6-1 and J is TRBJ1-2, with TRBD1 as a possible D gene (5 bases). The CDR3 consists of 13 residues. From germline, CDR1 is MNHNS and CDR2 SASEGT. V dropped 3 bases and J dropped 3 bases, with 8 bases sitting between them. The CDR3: CASSDWGDYGYTF. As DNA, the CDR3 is TGTGCCAGCAGTGATTGGGGCGACTATGGCTACACCTTC.

For the CDR3, the DNA is TGTGCCAGCAGATTTGAGACTAGCGGATCCTACGAGCAGTACTTC. Amino acid sequence: CASRFETSGSYEQYF. This chain links TRBV28 with TRBJ2-7; 9 bases line up with TRBD2. CDR3 length equals 15 residues. V shed 6 bases, J shed 1 base, and the junction held 7 bases outside the gene matches. Germline lookup yields CDR1 MDHEN and CDR2 SYDVKM.

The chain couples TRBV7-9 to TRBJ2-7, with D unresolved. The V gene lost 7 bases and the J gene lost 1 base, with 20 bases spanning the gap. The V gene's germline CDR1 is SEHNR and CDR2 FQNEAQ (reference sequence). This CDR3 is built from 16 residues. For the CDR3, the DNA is TGTGCCAGCATCCCAGAACGAGGTCTGTCATCCTACGAGCAGTACTTC. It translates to CASIPERGLSSYEQYF.

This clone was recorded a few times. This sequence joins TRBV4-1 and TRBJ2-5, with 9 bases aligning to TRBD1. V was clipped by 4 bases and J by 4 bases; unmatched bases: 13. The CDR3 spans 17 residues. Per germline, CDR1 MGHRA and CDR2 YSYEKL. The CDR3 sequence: CASSLIPAPGQGETQYF. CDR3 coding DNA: TGCGCCAGCAGCCTTATACCAGCCCCGGGACAGGGAGAGACCCAGTACTTC.

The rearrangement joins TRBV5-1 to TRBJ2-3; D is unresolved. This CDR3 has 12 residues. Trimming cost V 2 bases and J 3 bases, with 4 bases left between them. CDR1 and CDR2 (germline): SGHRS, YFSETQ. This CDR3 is CASSFGTDTQYF. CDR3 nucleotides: TGCGCCAGCAGCTTTGGTACAGATACGCAGTATTTT.

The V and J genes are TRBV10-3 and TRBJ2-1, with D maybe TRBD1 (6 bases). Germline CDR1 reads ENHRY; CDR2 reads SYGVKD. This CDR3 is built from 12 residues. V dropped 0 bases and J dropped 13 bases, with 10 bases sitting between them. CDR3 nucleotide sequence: TGTGCCATCAGTGAGTCGACGGGACACCAGTTCTTC. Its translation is CAISESTGHQFF.

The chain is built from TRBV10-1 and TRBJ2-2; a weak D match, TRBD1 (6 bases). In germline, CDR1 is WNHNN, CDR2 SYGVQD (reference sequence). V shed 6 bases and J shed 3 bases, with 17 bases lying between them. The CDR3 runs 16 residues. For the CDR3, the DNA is TGCGCCAGCAGCTCCGGTGGGGGCCGGGACACCGGGGAGCTGTTTTTT. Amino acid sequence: CASSSGGGRDTGELFF.

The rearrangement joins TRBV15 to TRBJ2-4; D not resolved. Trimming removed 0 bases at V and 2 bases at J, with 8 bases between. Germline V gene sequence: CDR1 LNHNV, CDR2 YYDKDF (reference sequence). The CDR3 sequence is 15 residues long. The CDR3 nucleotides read TGTGCCACCAGCAGAGATCTCAGTACCAAAAACATTCAGTACTTC. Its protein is CATSRDLSTKNIQYF. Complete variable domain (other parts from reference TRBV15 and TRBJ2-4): DAMVIQNPRYQVTQFGKPVTLSCSQTLNHNVMYWYQQKSSQAPKLLFHYYDKDFNNEADTPDNFQSRRPNTSFCFLDIRSPGLGDTAMYLCATSRDLSTKNIQYFGAGTRLSVL.

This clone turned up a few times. CDR3 amino acids: CASSLGGIGNEQFF. The CDR3 region has the DNA TGTGCCAGCAGTTTGGGAGGGATTGGGAATGAGCAGTTCTTC. The chain carries TRBV28 and TRBJ2-1, with TRBD2 matching over 7 bases. V lost 3 bases and J lost 7; bases outside the gene matches: 6. There are 14 residues in the CDR3. Germline-derived CDR1 and CDR2 are MDHEN and SYDVKM.

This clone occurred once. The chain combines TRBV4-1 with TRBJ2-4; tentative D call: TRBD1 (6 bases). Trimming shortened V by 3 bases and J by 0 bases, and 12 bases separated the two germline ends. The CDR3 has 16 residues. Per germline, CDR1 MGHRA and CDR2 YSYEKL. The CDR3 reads CASSHRDNLAKNIQYF. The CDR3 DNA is TGCGCCAGCAGCCACCGGGACAATCTAGCCAAAAACATTCAGTACTTC.

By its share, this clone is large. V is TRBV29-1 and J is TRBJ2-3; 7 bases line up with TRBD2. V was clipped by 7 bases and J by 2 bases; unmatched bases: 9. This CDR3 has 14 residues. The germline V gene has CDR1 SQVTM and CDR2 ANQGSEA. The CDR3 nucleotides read TGCAGCGGGCTAGCGGCGATGATCACAGATACGCAGTATTTT. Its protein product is CSGLAAMITDTQYF.

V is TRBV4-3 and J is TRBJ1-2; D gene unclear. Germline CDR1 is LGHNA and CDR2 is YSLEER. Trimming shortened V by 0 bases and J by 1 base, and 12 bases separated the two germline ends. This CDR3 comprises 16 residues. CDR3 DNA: TGCGCCAGCAGCCAAGATCTTGAGGAGCTTAACTATGGCTACACCTTC. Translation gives CASSQDLEELNYGYTF.

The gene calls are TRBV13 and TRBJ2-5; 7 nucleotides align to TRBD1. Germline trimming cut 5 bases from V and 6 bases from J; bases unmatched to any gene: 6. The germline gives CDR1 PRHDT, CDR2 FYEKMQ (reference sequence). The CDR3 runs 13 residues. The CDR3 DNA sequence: TGTGCCAGCAGCCTACAGGGGTGGAAGACCCAGTACTTC. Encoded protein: CASSLQGWKTQYF.

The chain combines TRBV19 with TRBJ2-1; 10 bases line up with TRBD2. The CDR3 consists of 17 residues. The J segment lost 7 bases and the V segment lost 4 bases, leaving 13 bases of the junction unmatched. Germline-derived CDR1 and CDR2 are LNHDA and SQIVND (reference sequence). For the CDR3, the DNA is TGTGCCAGTAGTACCTCTCTCCAGCGGGAGGGGAGTAATGAGCAGTTCTTC. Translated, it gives CASSTSLQREGSNEQFF.